This T cell receptor beta chain is from a study of cytomegalovirus exposure and HLA in healthy donors (dated by TCRdb to 2017 to 2019). General notes on the study: An earlier analysis of several hundred of the donors reported roughly 300 Gb of sequence data and 117 million unique TCR beta sequences obtained from some 200 million T cells. Class I and class II HLA loci were covered by the typing at four-digit resolution. Donor age, sex, ethnicity and CMV serostatus were compiled alongside the repertoire data. A later analysis re-examined previously published TCR beta repertoires from hundreds of donors and added high-resolution HLA genotyping to investigate patterns of TCR occurrence. Typing coverage differed by locus: A, B, C, DRB1 and DQB1 were typed in about 629-640 donors, DQA1 in 500 to 550, DPA1 in around 600, and DPB1 in 472. In a later genetic analysis, genome-wide SNP genotypes for about 55% of the roughly 670 donors were used, and that subset was treated as a discovery cohort. The study aimed to test whether cataloging public T cell receptors could reveal signatures of past pathogen exposure. A separate validation cohort of 100 to 150 different subjects was used in addition to the approximately 700-subject first cohort. Four to six DR-DQ haplotypes were handled as single units for association and clustering, since linkage in the cohort was strong. Every repertoire in the discovery cohort had been generated on one and the same sequencing platform. Of the roughly 400 genotyped donors, 65% to 90% fell in the genetic ancestry cluster associated with self-reported Caucasian donors. The later analysis used no new phenotypic data to find candidate immune exposures, relying instead on TCR beta sequences and their occurrence across donors. High-throughput TCR immunosequencing, statistical association of individual TCRs with disease status, and machine learning were combined to predict cytomegalovirus infection status. Using immunosequencing, the study profiled T cell repertoires from fewer than 850 subjects and related those repertoires to cytomegalovirus serostatus. Approximately 330 gigabases of sequencing data and around 90 million unique TCR sequences made up an early release that covered some 640 HLA-typed donors. Among about 360 genotyped donors of the cohort, an average of around 240,000 unique TCR beta nucleotide sequences were sequenced per donor, around 20% of them non-productive. An earlier analysis of around 540 of the donors applied high-throughput TCR beta sequencing to assess whether each TCR beta V gene segment acted as functional or pseudogenic.

Receptor amplification or capture employed the immunoSEQ multiplex PCR assay. A mixture of 60 forward primers for TCR Vbeta segments and 13 reverse primers for TCR Jbeta segments was used in the multiplex PCR. A multiplex PCR assay on genomic DNA amplified the CDR3 region of rearranged TCR beta genes. Amplified TCR beta libraries were sequenced as 87-base-pair reads on the Illumina HiSeq System. From the authors' description of their analysis: Across the 670 or so repertoires, a later analysis counted approximately 75 million unique TCR beta chains, roughly 11 million of which were shared by at least two donors. A nearest-neighbor algorithm error-corrected the raw reads and collapsed the reads into unique sequences, merging closely related sequences to remove PCR and sequencing errors. CDR3 sequences were aligned to IMGT reference sequences to assign V, D and J gene segments. For a sequence to be retained, at least a six-nucleotide match to both a V gene segment and a J gene segment was required. A rearrangement counted as productive if the CDR3 had no stop codons and remained in frame with V and J, and every other rearrangement counted as non-productive. Following IMGT convention, CDR3 was defined as the stretch from the second conserved V-encoded cysteine up to the conserved J-encoded phenylalanine. The earlier analysis of 500 to 600 of the donors excluded sequences that lacked an unambiguous match to a single V gene segment. An earlier analysis of fewer than 650 of the donors classified V segments as functional when productive rearrangements were above 56.7% and as segregating when the standard deviation between donors was above 5%. A statistical classification framework was developed to diagnose cytomegalovirus status using the catalog of TCR beta chain sequences. In a later analysis, V and J genes were assigned by comparing TCR nucleotide sequences against IMGT/GENE-DB human TR gene sequences. Using the TCRdist pipeline, a later analysis assigned CDR3 sequences along with most-parsimonious VDJ recombination scenarios. A later analysis defined each TCR beta chain by its CDR3 amino acid sequence plus V-gene family, and excluded reads lacking a unique V-gene family. To address suspected cross-contamination and a sequencing artifact, a later analysis removed over 500 highly shared, low-generation-probability nucleotide sequences. In a later analysis, a clonal expansion index was calculated for each public chain from normalized within-repertoire ranks of inferred template counts. In a later analysis, generation probabilities were computed with a VDJ recombination model fitted to out-of-frame rearrangements, and the resulting probabilities were checked against IGoR. In a later analysis, hypergeometric tests were used to score TCR-TCR, TCR-HLA and TCR-CMV co-occurrence, with a repertoire-size bias correction applied to TCR pairs. To estimate false discovery rates, a later analysis permuted the HLA or CMV assignments 20 times. A later analysis grouped co-occurring TCRs with DBSCAN, adding TCRdist sequence similarity when clustering within HLA-allele-positive subsets. Repertoires with fewer than 30,000 or more than 120,000 public chains were left out of co-occurrence clustering, as were about five repertoires with anomalous nucleotide sharing. TCRdb stores this immuneACCESS table with in-frame sequences only. Part of the clones is absent; in the studies checked, under half of the shortfall reflects unresolved V genes, and no reason is known for the rest. The V and J calls and clone size are taken from that table; D and trimming were inferred from the DNA. Across this sample there are about 150,000 clones, with roughly 80% seen only once. In total, the top ten clones hold about 4.3% of the sample.

Paper-wide results and their limitations: A few of the identified cytomegalovirus-associated TCR beta chains were confirmed in vitro to be specific for cytomegalovirus antigens. Correlated functional status among segregating V segments might be attributable to linkage disequilibrium, but an unknown experimental factor could not be ruled out. Because the 87-base-pair reads could not distinguish some IMGT-functional V segments, including TRBV6-2 and TRBV6-3, those segments were excluded. In a later genetic analysis, a missense DCLRE1C variant was associated with V-gene and J-gene trimming of TCR beta chains, and the association was replicated in an independent cohort. The only immune exposure information available for the cohort was CMV serostatus. About 17 rarely observed V segments, including chromosome 9 orphons, were excluded from the earlier analysis of approximately 500 of the donors because counts were too low. In a later analysis, HLA-associated TCR beta chains showed more clonal expansion and lower generation probabilities than non-associated chains that were equally common. The study gave a list of some 150 TCR beta chains associated with cytomegalovirus. The authors suggested that the approach could potentially be generalized to other disease states and immunological phenotypes. When HLA alleles, especially DR and DQ, strongly co-occurred, attributing TCR associations to individual alleles was difficult. At a false discovery rate of 0.05, a later analysis linked around 15,000 TCR beta sequences to specific HLA alleles. Roughly uniform sequencing depth across donors was assumed in presence/absence analyses, although this assumption may not hold. According to a later analysis, most CMV-associated TCR beta chains appeared to be HLA-restricted, and the HLA associations seemed to be driven largely by CMV exposure. Compared with the roughly 710-donor mean, donors in an Asian-associated ancestry cluster had fewer N-insertions in productive TCRs, according to a later genetic analysis. Most TCR sequences were observed very rarely across donors, whereas some public TCRs were present in many individuals. A cluster of highly shared sequence variants was judged likely to be a technical artifact of the sequencing pipeline. In an earlier analysis of some 500 of the donors, most TCR beta V segments appeared in productive rearrangements about 87% or about 30% of the time, broadly matching IMGT annotations. This cohort had only TCR beta chains sequenced, and the lack of alpha or paired-chain data limited which features could be detected. Because some donors lacked HLA typing at each locus, the association tests relied only on the typed subset. According to a later analysis, parvovirus B19, influenza, CMV and Epstein-Barr virus appeared linked to several top co-occurrence clusters. Cytomegalovirus status was reported to be diagnosed by the classifier with high specificity and sensitivity in both the original and validation cohorts. A further reported finding was that TCR beta sequences accurately predicted the HLA-A and HLA-B alleles for most subjects in the first cohort. According to a later analysis, TCR association rates differed among HLA loci, with DRB1 alleles showing the most associated TCRs and HLA-C alleles showing the fewest.

Concerning this clone: Its antigen is currently not known. The sample holds no much larger clone one base away, and base qualities are not on file.

Unmatched junction bases come to 2, with V trimmed by 6 bases and J by 3 bases. CDR1 and CDR2 are read off the germline V gene (reference sequence) as MNHEY and SMNVEV. From its cysteine to its phenylalanine, the CDR3 spans 13 amino acids. CDR3 DNA only is kept here, 39 bases in frame from base 1. In total, approximately 610 healthy bone marrow donors made up the cohort. At the time of sampling, all cohort members were nominally healthy, though unrecorded immune exposures were likely present. The donor was CMV seropositive and was included in the group of some 290 seropositive cohort members. A peripheral blood sample was collected from each donor, and TCR beta sequencing was performed on peripheral blood mononuclear cells. Genomic DNA was extracted from the blood cell samples with the Qiagen DNeasy Blood Extraction Kit.

This receptor was taken from a middle-aged woman in good health and CMV-seropositive. Sequenced input: PBMCs. Recombination connected TRBV27 to TRBJ2-1, and 7 bases in between align with TRBD2. The DNA reads TGTGCCAGCAGCGGGGGGTACTACAATGAGCAGTTCTTC. Its translation is CASSGGYYNEQFF.